The sequence of this T cell receptor (beta chain) was determined in a study of T-cell reconstitution after alpha-beta-depleted transplantation in children. The library targeted TCRbeta and was prepared with unique molecular identifiers. TCRdb analysed the PCR reads with MiXCR anew, one entry per CDR3 protein. Here the sample spans 350,000 to 400,000 distinct CDR3 sequences, about 14% being singletons. The sequencing here drew on PBMCs, taken from the stem cell graft. The source is a human donor who donated a stem cell graft to a child with Fanconi anemia.

CDR3 in DNA: TGTGCCTGGAGTCTAGGGTTGGATTCTGGAAACACCATATATTTT. It is translated as CAWSLGLDSGNTIYF. The gene calls are TRBV30 and TRBJ1-3; D is undetermined. The ends were cut back, 2 bases at V and 1 base at J, with 12 bases in the middle. CDR1 and CDR2 (germline): GTSNPN, SVGIG (reference sequence). This CDR3 contains 15 residues.